Shown below are 16 T cell receptor beta chains from a single sample sequenced in a study of shared clonotypes between healthy human individuals. CD45RO-negative, CCR7-selected cells formed the naive CD8 fraction, which excluded terminally differentiated effector memory CD45RA+ cells. Data came from immunoSEQ multiplex PCR; TCRdb stores just in-frame clones and leaves some out. The top ten hold around 1% of the sample, which has some 2 million clones, just under 95% seen once. The sequenced material came from naive CD8+ T cells sorted from blood. The origin of the receptors is a man aged 18-30 years in good health.

The rearrangement links TRBV4-1 to TRBJ1-2; TRBD1 matches 7 bases. V dropped 4 bases and J dropped 4; count of bases not matched to a gene: 15. Per the germline V gene, CDR1 is MGHRA and CDR2 is YSYEKL. The CDR3 covers 17 residues. The CDR3 DNA reads TGCGCCAGCAGCCTTAAGGGAGGACAGGAACTATTCTATGGCTACACCTTC. Protein product: CASSLKGGQELFYGYTF.

This sequence joins TRBV19 and TRBJ2-2; TRBD1 is a possible D gene (6 bases). This CDR3 has 14 residues. From germline, CDR1 is LNHDA and CDR2 SQIVND (reference sequence). With 5 bases removed from V and 4 bases from J, the gap between germline ends came to 11 bases. DNA for the CDR3: TGTGCCAGTAGTTTAACAGGGACCACCGGGGAGCTGTTTTTT. Protein product: CASSLTGTTGELFF.

The chain is built from TRBV7-9 and TRBJ2-2, with D unresolved. Germline V gene sequence: CDR1 SEHNR, CDR2 FQNEAQ (reference sequence). CDR3 length: 13 amino acids. Trimming removed 5 bases at V and 5 bases at J, with 9 bases between. CDR3 bases: TGTGCCAGCAGCCCACCGATAACCGGGGAGCTGTTTTTT. This gives the protein CASSPPITGELFF.

This clone was picked up one time. The V gene is TRBV10-1, the J gene TRBJ2-1; D is unclear. V was trimmed by 3 bases and J by 6 bases, leaving 18 bases between them. The germline CDR1 and CDR2 sequences are WNHNN and SYGVQD (reference sequence). The CDR3 contains 16 residues. The CDR3 protein is CASSDAYSEALNEQFF. The CDR3 DNA reads TGCGCCAGCAGTGATGCCTATAGTGAAGCCCTCAATGAGCAGTTCTTC.

The chain employs TRBV9 and TRBJ1-1; D perhaps matches TRBD1 (5 bases). This CDR3 is 13 amino acids long. Germline CDR1 is SGDLS and CDR2 is YYNGEE. Between the trimmed V and J ends, which lost 4 bases and 0 bases, there was a span of 7 bases. The CDR3 DNA sequence: TGTGCCAGCAGCAGGGGCATGAACACTGAAGCTTTCTTT. Residues: CASSRGMNTEAFF.

This clone was detected only once. The chain is built from TRBV7-9 and TRBJ2-7; 7 positions match TRBD1. J was trimmed by 3 bases and V by 5 bases; bases with no gene match: 10. Germline V gives CDR1 SEHNR, CDR2 FQNEAQ (reference sequence). This CDR3 comprises 15 residues. DNA for the CDR3: TGTGCCAGCAGCGGTACTGGGACAGACATCTACGAGCAGTACTTC. It translates to CASSGTGTDIYEQYF.

J is TRBJ1-1 and V is TRBV5-6; possibly TRBD1 for D (5 bases). Deletions cut 0 bases from V and 4 bases from J, with 13 bases between. Germline-derived CDR1 and CDR2 are SGHDT and YYEEEE. CDR3 length: 15 amino acids. The CDR3 DNA reads TGTGCCAGCAGCTTGGCCGAGGGACGAGCCACTGAAGCTTTCTTT. Its translation: CASSLAEGRATEAFF.

The chain employs TRBV4-1 and TRBJ2-7; D is possibly TRBD2 (5 bases). Deletions cut 0 bases from V and 0 bases from J, with 15 bases between. CDR1 is MGHRA, CDR2 YSYEKL, per germline. The CDR3 is made up of 17 amino acids. CDR3 amino acids: CASSQEEGQESSYEQYF. The CDR3 nucleotides read TGCGCCAGCAGCCAAGAAGAGGGCCAGGAAAGCTCCTACGAGCAGTACTTC.

On this clone itself: The junction departs from germline at one end; a sequencing error may be responsible. The chain carries TRBV2 and TRBJ2-2; D uncertain. The length of the CDR3 is 15 residues. Germline V gives CDR1 SNHLY, CDR2 FYNNEI. CDR3 residues: CAGRETRQNTGELFF. CDR3 nucleotide sequence: TGTGCCGGCAGAGAGACACGTCAAAACACCGGGGAGCTGTTTTTT.

This clone appeared a few times. The genes are TRBV9 and TRBJ1-5; no reliable D call. V lost 0 bases and J 7 bases, leaving 14 bases between the germline ends. The CDR3 spans 15 residues. Per germline, CDR1 SGDLS and CDR2 YYNGEE. The DNA for the CDR3 is TGTGCCAGCAGCGTAGATCGGCCGGACCGCCAGCCCCAGCATTTT. Its translation: CASSVDRPDRQPQHF.

This clone was found a few times. CDR3 in amino acids: CASTPGYMYDEQFF. CDR3 DNA sequence: TGTGCCAGCACCCCGGGGTACATGTATGATGAGCAGTTCTTC. The V gene is TRBV7-9, the J gene TRBJ2-1, with a weak D call TRBD2 (5 bases). The length of the CDR3 is 14 residues. Germline loops: CDR1 SEHNR, CDR2 FQNEAQ (reference sequence). V lost 7 bases to trimming and J lost 8 bases, with 18 bases between them.

Only one count was recorded for this clone. The V call is TRBV4-1, the J call TRBJ2-2; D is possibly TRBD1 (5 bases). From germline, CDR1 is MGHRA and CDR2 YSYEKL. This CDR3 region has 17 residues. V was clipped by 0 bases and J by 8 bases, with 19 bases between them. The CDR3 reads CASSQDLAVSGLGELFF. CDR3 coding DNA: TGCGCCAGCAGCCAAGATTTAGCAGTCTCAGGGCTTGGGGAGCTGTTTTTT.

The chain employs TRBV13 and TRBJ2-7, with TRBD1 matching 10 bases. The CDR3 totals 15 residues. Germline V gene lookup returns CDR1 PRHDT and CDR2 FYEKMQ (reference sequence). The ends lost 5 bases at V and 1 base at J; junction bases unmatched: 5. The CDR3 region has the DNA TGTGCCAGCAGCCCAGAGGGACAGGGGTCCTACGAGCAGTACTTC. Its protein is CASSPEGQGSYEQYF.

As to this clone: The sample holds other DNA sequences that translate to the same CDR3. The chain carries TRBV7-9 and TRBJ2-1; D is unresolved. The CDR3 length is 11 residues. Trimming stripped 5 bases from V and 8 bases from J, with 7 bases between. Per germline, CDR1 SEHNR and CDR2 FQNEAQ (reference sequence). This CDR3 is CASSPNYEQFF. The CDR3, as DNA: TGTGCCAGCAGCCCAAACTATGAGCAGTTCTTC.

The chain has TRBV11-2 and TRBJ2-1, with 15 nucleotides matching TRBD2. J gave up 10 bases and V 6 bases, and 10 bases lay outside the gene matches. CDR1 SGHAT and CDR2 FQNNGV come from the germline V gene. The CDR3 consists of 16 residues. CDR3 amino acids: CASSLNGGLAGGEQFF. The CDR3 nucleotides are TGTGCCAGCAGTTTGAATGGGGGACTAGCGGGAGGCGAGCAGTTCTTC.

This clone has only one observation. The V and J genes are TRBV5-4 and TRBJ1-1; D uncertain. The length of the CDR3 is 15 residues. V was shortened by 2 bases and J by 1 base, with 12 bases between the two germline ends. From germline, CDR1 is SGHNT and CDR2 YYREEE (reference sequence). CDR3 in amino acids: CASSLLANTNTEAFF. The CDR3 coding sequence is TGTGCCAGCAGCTTACTGGCAAATACGAACACTGAAGCTTTCTTT.